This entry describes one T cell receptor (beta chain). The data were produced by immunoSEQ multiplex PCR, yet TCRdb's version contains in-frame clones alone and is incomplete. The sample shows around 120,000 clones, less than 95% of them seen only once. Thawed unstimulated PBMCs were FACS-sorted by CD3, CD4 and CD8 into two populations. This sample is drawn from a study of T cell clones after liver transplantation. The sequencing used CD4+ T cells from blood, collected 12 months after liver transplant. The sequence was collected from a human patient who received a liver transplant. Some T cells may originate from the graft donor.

CDR3 nucleotide sequence: TGTGCCAGCAGCTACCGGACAGGATTCCCTCGGGAGACCCAGTACTTC. This codes for CASSYRTGFPRETQYF. This chain connects TRBV11-2 to TRBJ2-5; 7 bases line up with TRBD1. Germline V gives CDR1 SGHAT, CDR2 FQNNGV. This CDR3 region has 16 residues. V lost 4 bases and J lost 5; bases outside the gene matches: 13.